The entry that follows covers one T cell receptor (beta chain) sequence. Its specific antigen is unknown. No base-level quality is on record; no much larger clone is a single base apart. The sample belongs to a study of CD8 T cells in ankylosing spondylitis (dated by TCRdb to between 2016 and 2019). A note on the overall study: The study set out to find disease-linked TCR variants by profiling T cell receptor beta repertoires in ankylosing spondylitis patients and healthy donors. The whole study cohort included 108 healthy donors and 25 or so ankylosing spondylitis patients. Peripheral blood was sampled, and synovial fluid was also collected from ankylosing spondylitis patients. Broad study findings and their caveats: In peripheral blood, the disease-linked clones were found at relatively low frequencies and had a CD8+ phenotype. Blood from ankylosing spondylitis patients appeared to be characterized by a TCR beta motif composed of roughly eight highly homologous amino acid variants. The disease-linked clones were reported as significantly enriched in matched synovial fluid samples from ankylosing spondylitis patients. Some motif variants had previously been reported in the synovial fluid and blood of reactive arthritis patients, which suggests shared mechanisms of disease initiation.

The listed sequencing device is Illumina HiSeq 2500. Quantitative 5'-RACE with molecular barcodes was used to prepare TCR beta libraries. In the source study's methods: A new computational method, built on a probabilistic model of VDJ rearrangement, was used to identify disease-linked TCR variants. TCRdb itself trimmed the public reads at Q25 with fastp, ran MiXCR and retained productive beta chains. Rows matching on CDR3 protein sequence are summarized as one entry with the most common DNA and genes. It is TCRdb's table, rather than the study itself, that gives the V and J calls and clone size. A total of hundreds of thousands of distinct CDR3 sequences appear in this sample, over 15% of them only once. Just over 1% of the sample rests with the top ten. Including the terminal cysteine and phenylalanine, the CDR3 comprises 16 residues. Of all the DNA, just the CDR3 is kept, 48 bases in frame from base 1. Trimming costs V 4 bases and J 0 bases, and their ends lie 16 bases apart.

The receptor was derived from a male donor with ankylosing spondylitis. What was sequenced was blood, either unsorted or a sorted T cell fraction (not recorded which). The chain links TRBV12-3 or TRBV12-4 with TRBJ2-7; TRBD2 might be the D gene, on 6 matching bases. The DNA is as follows: TGTGCCAGCAGTTATAATCGGCGCGGGAACTCCTACGAGCAGTACTTC. Translation gives CASSYNRRGNSYEQYF.